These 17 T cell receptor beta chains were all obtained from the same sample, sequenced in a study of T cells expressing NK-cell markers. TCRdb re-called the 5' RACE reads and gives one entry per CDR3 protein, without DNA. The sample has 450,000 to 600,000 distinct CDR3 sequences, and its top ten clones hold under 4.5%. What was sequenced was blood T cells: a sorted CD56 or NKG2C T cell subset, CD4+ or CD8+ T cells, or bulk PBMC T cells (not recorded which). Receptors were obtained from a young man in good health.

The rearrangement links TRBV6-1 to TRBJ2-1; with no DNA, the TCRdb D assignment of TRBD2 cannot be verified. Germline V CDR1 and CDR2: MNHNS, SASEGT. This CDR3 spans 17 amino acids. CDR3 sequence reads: CASTTNPGLKANNEQFF.

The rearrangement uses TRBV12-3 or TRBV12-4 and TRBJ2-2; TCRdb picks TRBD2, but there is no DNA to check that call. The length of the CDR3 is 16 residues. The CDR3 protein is CASSFAAGVSFGELFF.

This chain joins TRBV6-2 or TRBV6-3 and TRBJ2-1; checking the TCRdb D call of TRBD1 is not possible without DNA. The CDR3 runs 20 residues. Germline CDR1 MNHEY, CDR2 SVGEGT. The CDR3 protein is CASSRTRQGGLGRSYNEQFF.

CDR3 amino acids: CASSFGLYNEQFF. The rearrangement links TRBV12-3 or TRBV12-4 to TRBJ2-1. The CDR3 is 13 amino acids.

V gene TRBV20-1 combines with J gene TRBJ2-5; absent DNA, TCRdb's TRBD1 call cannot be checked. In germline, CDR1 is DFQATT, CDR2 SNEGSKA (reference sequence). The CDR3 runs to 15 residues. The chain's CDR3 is CSASPGQGFAETQYF.

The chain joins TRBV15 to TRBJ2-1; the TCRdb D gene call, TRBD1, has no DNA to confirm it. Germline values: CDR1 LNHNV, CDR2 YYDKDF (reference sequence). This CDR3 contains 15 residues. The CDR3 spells CATSGRSARYNEQFF.

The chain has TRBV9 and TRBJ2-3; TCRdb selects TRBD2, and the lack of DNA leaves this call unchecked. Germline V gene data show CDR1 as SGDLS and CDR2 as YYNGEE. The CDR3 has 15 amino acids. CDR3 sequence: CASSVVASGRDTQYF. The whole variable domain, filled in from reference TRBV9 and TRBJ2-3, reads DSGVTQTPKHLITATGQRVTLRCSPRSGDLSVYWYQQSLDQGLQFLIQYYNGEERAKGNILERFSAQQFPDLHSELNLSSLELGDSALYFCASSVVASGRDTQYFGPGTRLTVL.

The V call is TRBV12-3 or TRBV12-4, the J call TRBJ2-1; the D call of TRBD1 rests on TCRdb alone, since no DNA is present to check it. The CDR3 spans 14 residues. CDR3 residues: CASNLKGAYNEQFF.

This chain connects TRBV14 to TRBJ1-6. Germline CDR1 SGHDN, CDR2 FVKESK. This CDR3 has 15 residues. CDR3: CASSPRTAYNSPLHF.

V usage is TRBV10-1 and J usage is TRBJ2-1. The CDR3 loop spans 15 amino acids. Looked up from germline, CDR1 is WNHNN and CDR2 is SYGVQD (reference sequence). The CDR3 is CASSESIWGSDEQFF.

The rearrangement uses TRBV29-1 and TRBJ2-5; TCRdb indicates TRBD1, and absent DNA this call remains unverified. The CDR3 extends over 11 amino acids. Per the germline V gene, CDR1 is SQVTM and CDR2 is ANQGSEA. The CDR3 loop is CSVRGGETQYF.

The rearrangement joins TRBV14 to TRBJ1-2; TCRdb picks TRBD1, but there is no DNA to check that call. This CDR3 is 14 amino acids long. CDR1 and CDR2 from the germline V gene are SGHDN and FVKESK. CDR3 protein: CASSQDSGANGYTF. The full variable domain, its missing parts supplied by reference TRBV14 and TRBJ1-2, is EAGVTQFPSHSVIEKGQTVTLRCDPISGHDNLYWYRRVMGKEIKFLLHFVKESKQDESGMPNNRFLAERTGGTYSTLKVQPAELEDSGVYFCASSQDSGANGYTFGSGTRLTVV.

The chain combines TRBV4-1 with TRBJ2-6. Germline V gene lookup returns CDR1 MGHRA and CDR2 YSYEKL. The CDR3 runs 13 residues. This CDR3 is CASSQDTPNVLTF.

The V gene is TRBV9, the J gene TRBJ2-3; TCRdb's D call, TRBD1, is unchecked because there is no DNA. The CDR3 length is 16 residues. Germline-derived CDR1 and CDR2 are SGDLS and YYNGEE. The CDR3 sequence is CASSVEGGAVTDTQYF.

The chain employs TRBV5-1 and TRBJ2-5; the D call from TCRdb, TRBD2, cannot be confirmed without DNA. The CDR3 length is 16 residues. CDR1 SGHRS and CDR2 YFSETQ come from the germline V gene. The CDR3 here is CASSLVPSVLRETQYF.

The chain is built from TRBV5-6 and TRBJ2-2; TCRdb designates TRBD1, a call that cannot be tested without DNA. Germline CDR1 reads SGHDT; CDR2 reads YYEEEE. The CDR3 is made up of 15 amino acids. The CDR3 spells CASSRLQGDRGELFF.

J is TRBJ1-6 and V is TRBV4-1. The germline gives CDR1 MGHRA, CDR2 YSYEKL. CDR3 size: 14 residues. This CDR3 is CASSPGRLNSPLHF.